The 22 T cell receptor beta chains below were found in one sample sequenced in a study of T-cell reconstitution after alpha-beta-depleted transplantation in children. A library of TCRbeta sequences, prepared with unique molecular identifiers, was generated. TCRdb passed the PCR reads through MiXCR, listing each CDR3 protein once. The profile shows hundreds of thousands of distinct CDR3 sequences, 10% to 15% of them singletons. The source material was PBMCs, mostly from graft donor cells, sampled 360 days after TCRalphabeta/CD19-depleted stem cell transplant. Receptors were obtained from a male patient younger than 18 who had a stem cell transplant for acute myeloid leukemia, so the T cells may come from the graft donor.

In its sample, this clonotype was seen a few times. The gene calls are TRBV25-1 and TRBJ2-1, with 10 bases that match TRBD2. CDR3 size: 15 residues. With 2 bases clipped from V and 2 bases from J, the junction kept 0 bases outside the gene matches. The germline V gene has CDR1 MGHDK and CDR2 SYGVNS. The CDR3 reads CASSELAGAYNEQFF. CDR3 nucleotides: TGTGCCAGCAGTGAACTAGCGGGGGCCTACAATGAGCAGTTCTTC.

The chain joins TRBV5-6 to TRBJ2-2; D unresolved. There are 15 residues in the CDR3. V lost 4 bases and J 6 bases, leaving 16 bases between the germline ends. CDR1 and CDR2 from the germline V gene are SGHDT and YYEEEE. For the CDR3, the DNA is TGTGCCAGCAGCGCCCCCGGTGAAGAGGCCGGGGAGCTGTTTTTT. This sequence encodes CASSAPGEEAGELFF.

This clonotype was found many times. V usage is TRBV6-2 or TRBV6-3 and J usage is TRBJ2-1; D is undetermined. The germline V and J ends were trimmed by 0 bases and 10 bases, with 10 bases remaining between them. The CDR3 covers 13 residues. Germline V CDR1 and CDR2: MNHEY, SVGEGT. The CDR3 reads CASSYSTRGEQFF. CDR3 nucleotide sequence: TGTGCCAGCAGTTACTCGACCCGTGGGGAGCAGTTCTTC.

This clonotype has a handful of counts. The chain links TRBV19 to TRBJ2-2; D may be TRBD1 (5 bases). From germline, CDR1 is LNHDA and CDR2 SQIVND (reference sequence). Trimming shortened V by 5 bases and J by 3 bases, and 10 bases separated the two germline ends. The CDR3 spans 14 residues. This chain's CDR3 is CASSWTPDTGELFF. CDR3 bases: TGTGCCAGTAGTTGGACACCCGACACCGGGGAGCTGTTTTTT.

Many counts were recorded for this clonotype. J is TRBJ2-5 and V is TRBV21-1; no check of the table's D call, TRBD2, against the DNA was made. TRBV21-1 is annotated as a pseudogene. The CDR3 is made up of 16 amino acids. The CDR3 reads CASSKAGLAVQETQYF. As DNA, the CDR3 is TGTGCCAGCAGCAAAGCGGGGCTAGCGGTCCAAGAGACCCAGTACTTC.

The V gene is TRBV20-1, the J gene TRBJ2-3; 9 nucleotides agree with TRBD2. Germline CDR1 is DFQATT and CDR2 is SNEGSKA (reference sequence). The CDR3 runs 14 residues. V was clipped by 6 bases and J by 2 bases; unmatched bases: 6. The CDR3 region has the DNA TGCAGTGCCCTCCTAGCGGGGAACACAGATACGCAGTATTTT. Amino acids: CSALLAGNTDTQYF.

The V gene is TRBV12-3 or TRBV12-4, the J gene TRBJ2-7; D is perhaps TRBD1 (5 bases). The CDR3 has 12 residues. Trimming cost V 6 bases and J 3 bases, with 9 bases left between them. The CDR3: CASRYRFYEQYF. The CDR3 nucleotides read TGTGCCAGCAGGTACAGGTTCTACGAGCAGTACTTC.

This clonotype has a count of ten or more. V usage is TRBV29-1 and J usage is TRBJ2-1, with D perhaps matching TRBD2 (6 bases). Germline V gene data show CDR1 as SQVTM and CDR2 as ANQGSEA. V was shortened by 6 bases and J by 9 bases, with 27 bases between the two germline ends. The CDR3 is 16 residues long. The chain's CDR3 is CSVPQYAGKVQGEQFF. The DNA for the CDR3 is TGCAGCGTGCCCCAATACGCGGGAAAGGTACAAGGTGAGCAGTTCTTC.

The rearrangement joins TRBV25-1 to TRBJ2-1; tentative D call: TRBD1 (6 bases). This CDR3 spans 15 amino acids. Trimming pared 7 bases from V and 6 bases from J, leaving 19 bases between. Germline V gene sequence: CDR1 MGHDK, CDR2 SYGVNS. The DNA for the CDR3 is TGTGCCAGCACCGAGGAGAGGGGGTTAGGCAATGAGCAGTTCTTC. Its translation is CASTEERGLGNEQFF.

This chain joins TRBV6-5 and TRBJ2-7; D is perhaps TRBD1 (5 bases). Germline lookup yields CDR1 MNHEY and CDR2 SVGAGI. V lost 2 bases to trimming and J lost 2 bases, with 16 bases between them. CDR3 size: 16 residues. The DNA for the CDR3 is TGTGCCAGCAGTTACGCAATCCAGGGTTCCGCCTACGAGCAGTACTTC. Translated, it gives CASSYAIQGSAYEQYF.

This clonotype was observed a handful of times. This CDR3 is CASSRTGWNEQFF. The CDR3 DNA sequence: TGTGCCAGCAGTCGGACAGGGTGGAATGAGCAGTTCTTC. This chain joins TRBV12-3 or TRBV12-4 and TRBJ2-1, with 8 bases fitting TRBD1. V lost 5 bases and J lost 7; bases outside the gene matches: 4. This CDR3 spans 13 amino acids.

This clonotype has a handful of counts. The chain couples TRBV18 to TRBJ1-1; 11 positions agree with TRBD1. Trimming took 4 bases from V and 1 from J; bases not matched to a gene: 5. CDR1 is KGHSH, CDR2 LQKENI, per germline. This CDR3 spans 16 amino acids. CDR3 region: CASSQKGQGANTEAFF. The CDR3 coding sequence is TGTGCCAGCTCACAAAAAGGACAGGGGGCGAACACTGAAGCTTTCTTT. Filled out from reference TRBV18 and TRBJ1-1, the complete variable domain reads NAGVMQNPRHLVRRRGQEARLRCSPMKGHSHVYWYRQLPEEGLKFMVYLQKENIIDESGMPKERFSAEFPKEGPSILRIQQVVRGDSAAYFCASSQKGQGANTEAFFGQGTRLTVV.

The chain carries TRBV2 and TRBJ2-3, with D maybe TRBD2 (5 bases). This CDR3 spans 15 amino acids. The V gene lost 3 bases and the J gene lost 0 bases, with 10 bases spanning the gap. CDR1 is SNHLY, CDR2 FYNNEI, per germline. CDR3 sequence reads: CASSEDSTSTDTQYF. In DNA, the CDR3 is TGTGCCAGCAGTGAGGACTCAACTAGCACAGATACGCAGTATTTT. Full variable domain (outside the CDR3, taken from reference TRBV2 and TRBJ2-3): EPEVTQTPSHQVTQMGQEVILRCVPISNHLYFYWYRQILGQKVEFLVSFYNNEISEKSEIFDDQFSVERPDGSNFTLKIRSTKLEDSAMYFCASSEDSTSTDTQYFGPGTRLTVL.

Many counts were recorded for this clonotype. This sequence joins TRBV7-9 and TRBJ2-7; 7 bases fit TRBD2. V was pared by 6 bases and J by 2 bases, with 10 bases of the junction left unmatched. The CDR3 loop spans 15 amino acids. Germline V CDR1 and CDR2: SEHNR, FQNEAQ (reference sequence). CDR3 sequence (DNA): TGTGCCAGCAGTTACAGCGGGGTACGGACCTACGAGCAGTACTTC. Translated: CASSYSGVRTYEQYF. Full variable domain (outside the CDR3, taken from reference TRBV7-9 and TRBJ2-7): DTGVSQNPRHKITKRGQNVTFRCDPISEHNRLYWYRQTLGQGPEFLTYFQNEAQLEKSRLLSDRFSAERPKGSFSTLEIQRTEQGDSAMYLCASSYSGVRTYEQYFGPGTRLTVT.

This chain links TRBV7-9 with TRBJ1-2; TRBD1 agrees at 9 bases. There are 15 residues in the CDR3. With V trimmed by 4 bases and J by 2 bases, 5 bases remained unmatched. Per germline, CDR1 SEHNR and CDR2 FQNEAQ (reference sequence). The CDR3 reads CASSSTGGANYGYTF. The CDR3, as DNA: TGTGCCAGCAGCTCGACAGGGGGAGCGAACTATGGCTACACCTTC.

This clonotype was picked up many times. This chain links TRBV5-1 with TRBJ2-2; D could derive from TRBD1 or TRBD2 (5 bases each). CDR3 length equals 17 residues. Trimming took 4 bases from V and 0 from J, leaving 16 bases between them. Looked up from germline, CDR1 is SGHRS and CDR2 is YFSETQ. The DNA of the CDR3 is TGCGCCAGCAGCCCACTCGGGGCCCCTTCGAACACCGGGGAGCTGTTTTTT. The encoded protein is CASSPLGAPSNTGELFF.

Ten or more counts support this clonotype. This chain joins TRBV10-3 and TRBJ2-2; 13 bases fit TRBD2. V was pared by 11 bases and J by 6 bases, with 6 bases of the junction left unmatched. The CDR3 is 14 residues long. Germline V gene lookup returns CDR1 ENHRY and CDR2 SYGVKD. The CDR3 region has the DNA TGTGCCGCGGGACTAGCGGGGAAGGCCGGGGAGCTGTTTTTT. It yields the protein CAAGLAGKAGELFF.

V gene TRBV7-2 combines with J gene TRBJ2-7; D tentatively reads TRBD1 or TRBD2 (5 bases each). Trimming took 6 bases from V and 0 from J, leaving 15 bases between them. The germline V gene has CDR1 SGHTA and CDR2 FQGNSA. This CDR3 spans 15 amino acids. The CDR3 sequence: CASSKGPGSSYEQYF. In nucleotides, the CDR3 is TGTGCCAGCAGTAAAGGCCCAGGGAGCTCCTACGAGCAGTACTTC.

This clonotype appeared a few times. V usage is TRBV12-3 or TRBV12-4 and J usage is TRBJ2-7; unclear D gene. The ends were cut back, 2 bases at V and 0 bases at J, with 11 bases in the middle. CDR3 length equals 15 residues. The CDR3 DNA sequence: TGTGCCAGCAGTTTAAGACTCGGAAGCTCCTACGAGCAGTACTTC. The encoded protein is CASSLRLGSSYEQYF.

The CDR3 here is CASSVGDMIGELFF. CDR3 coding DNA: TGTGCCAGCAGCGTAGGGGACATGATCGGGGAGCTGTTTTTT. V and J are TRBV9 and TRBJ2-2, with a weak D call TRBD1 (6 bases). Germline V gene data show CDR1 as SGDLS and CDR2 as YYNGEE. The CDR3 spans 14 residues. The V end lost 0 bases, the J end lost 7 bases, and 10 bases lay between the germline ends.

The chain recombines TRBV5-1 with TRBJ2-7, with D perhaps being TRBD1 or TRBD2 (6 bases each). The CDR3 has 18 amino acids. The germline gives CDR1 SGHRS, CDR2 YFSETQ. V lost 4 bases and J 3 bases, leaving 26 bases between the germline ends. Here the CDR3 DNA reads TGCGCCAGCAGCCCGCGACCGGGTCGAGCGGAGGGGGGCTACGAGCAGTACTTC. Translating gives CASSPRPGRAEGGYEQYF.

The V and J genes are TRBV7-6 and TRBJ2-1; 10 positions agree with TRBD1. Germline-derived CDR1 and CDR2 are SGHVS and FNYEAQ. The CDR3 covers 17 residues. The J segment lost 6 bases and the V segment lost 2 bases, leaving 10 bases of the junction unmatched. The CDR3 sequence: CASSLFGGTGDANEQFF. CDR3 sequence (DNA): TGTGCCAGCAGCTTATTTGGCGGGACAGGGGATGCCAATGAGCAGTTCTTC. The full variable domain, rest sourced from reference TRBV7-6 and TRBJ2-1, is GAGVSQSPRYKVTKRGQDVALRCDPISGHVSLYWYRQALGQGPEFLTYFNYEAQQDKSGLPNDRFSAERPEGSISTLTIQRTEQRDSAMYRCASSLFGGTGDANEQFFGPGTRLTVL.